Listed here are 13 T cell receptor beta chains from one sample, sequenced in a study of blood T cell repertoires in COVID-19. The protocol was immunoSEQ multiplex PCR, while the TCRdb copy is restricted to in-frame clones and leaves out a portion. In the table there are over 200,000 clones, more than 85% of which are singletons. Sequencing used peripheral blood. The receptors come from a man aged 35-49 years with active or convalescent COVID-19.

This clone was seen a single time. The chain recombines TRBV7-8 with TRBJ1-4; D might be TRBD1 (6 bases). Deletions cut 2 bases from V and 8 bases from J, with 15 bases between. Germline assignment: CDR1 SGHVS and CDR2 FQNEAQ. The CDR3 loop spans 15 amino acids. This chain's CDR3 is CASSLSGPQGEKLFF. In DNA, the CDR3 is TGTGCCAGCAGCTTATCCGGCCCCCAGGGGGAAAAACTGTTTTTT. The full variable domain, in which reference TRBV7-8 and TRBJ1-4 provide the parts outside the CDR3, is GAGVSQSPRYKVAKRGQDVALRCDPISGHVSLFWYQQALGQGPEFLTYFQNEAQLDKSGLPSDRFFAERPEGSVSTLKIQRTQQEDSAVYLCASSLSGPQGEKLFFGSGTQLSVL.

This rearrangement joins TRBV18 to TRBJ1-3; D gene uncertain. The V end was cut by 4 bases, the J end by 4 bases, with 8 bases between. Germline lookup yields CDR1 KGHSH and CDR2 LQKENI. The CDR3 is 13 residues long. CDR3 protein: CASSQTQGNTIYF. As DNA, the CDR3 is TGTGCCAGCTCACAGACACAAGGAAACACCATATATTTT.

J is TRBJ2-6 and V is TRBV7-3; weak D call: TRBD1 (5 bases). The V end was cut by 5 bases, the J end by 1 base, with 9 bases between. Germline V lookup: CDR1 SGHTA, CDR2 FQGTGA. The CDR3 length is 15 residues. CDR3 bases: TGTGCCAGCAGCCTTCACAGGTCTGGGGCCAACGTCCTGACTTTC. Protein sequence: CASSLHRSGANVLTF.

The rearrangement uses TRBV5-1 and TRBJ2-1; D possibly corresponds to TRBD2 (6 bases). This CDR3 is built from 13 residues. Per the germline V gene, CDR1 is SGHRS and CDR2 is YFSETQ. V was pared by 3 bases and J by 9 bases, with 13 bases between. CDR3 in amino acids: CASSSTLRGEQFF. CDR3 coding DNA: TGCGCCAGCAGCTCTACACTGCGGGGTGAGCAGTTCTTC. Looking up the rest from reference TRBV5-1 and TRBJ2-1 gives the full variable domain: KAGVTQTPRYLIKTRGQQVTLSCSPISGHRSVSWYQQTPGQGLQFLFEYFSETQRNKGNFPGRFSGRQFSNSRSEMNVSTLELGDSALYLCASSSTLRGEQFFGPGTRLTVL.

The V gene is TRBV11-2, the J gene TRBJ1-6, with D uncertain. The germline V gene encodes CDR1 SGHAT and CDR2 FQNNGV. Trimming cost V 0 bases and J 2 bases, with 5 bases left between them. The CDR3 consists of 15 residues. CDR3 sequence: CASSLERTYNSPLHF. The CDR3 DNA reads TGTGCCAGCAGCTTAGAGCGGACCTATAATTCACCCCTCCACTTT.

This chain connects TRBV5-4 to TRBJ1-1; unclear D gene. CDR3 length: 14 amino acids. V was shortened by 1 base and J by 7 bases, with 14 bases between the two germline ends. Per germline, CDR1 SGHNT and CDR2 YYREEE (reference sequence). CDR3 coding DNA: TGTGCCAGCAGCTTGTCCGCAGGTCTTGGTGAAGCTTTCTTT. Its translation: CASSLSAGLGEAFF.

The gene calls are TRBV2 and TRBJ2-5; D unresolved. The CDR3 runs 13 residues. Trimming pared 4 bases from V and 2 bases from J, leaving 8 bases between. Germline CDR1 reads SNHLY; CDR2 reads FYNNEI. The CDR3 spells CASSAVWQETQYF. The CDR3 coding sequence is TGTGCCAGCAGTGCAGTATGGCAAGAGACCCAGTACTTC.

A word on this clone: At one end, the junction sequence differs from germline, possibly due to a read error. V and J are TRBV7-9 and TRBJ2-1, with D hard to call. Germline CDR1 is SEHNR and CDR2 is FQNEAQ (reference sequence). The CDR3 has 14 amino acids. Here the CDR3 DNA reads TGTGCCAGCAGCTTAACAGCCTCCTTCAATGAGCAGTTCTTC. Amino acids: CASSLTASFNEQFF. The entire variable domain, with the rest obtained from reference TRBV7-9 and TRBJ2-1, is as follows: DTGVSQNPRHKITKRGQNVTFRCDPISEHNRLYWYRQTLGQGPEFLTYFQNEAQLEKSRLLSDRFSAERPKGSFSTLEIQRTEQGDSAMYLCASSLTASFNEQFFGPGTRLTVL.

This chain uses TRBV5-1 with TRBJ1-1; 7 nucleotides line up with TRBD1. The trim removed 4 bases at V and 4 bases at J, leaving 7 bases unmatched. The CDR3 is 14 residues long. Per the germline V gene, CDR1 is SGHRS and CDR2 is YFSETQ. The CDR3 DNA sequence: TGCGCCAGCAGCATCCCGGGACAGCTCACTGAAGCTTTCTTT. Its protein product is CASSIPGQLTEAFF. Looking up the rest from reference TRBV5-1 and TRBJ1-1 gives the full variable domain: KAGVTQTPRYLIKTRGQQVTLSCSPISGHRSVSWYQQTPGQGLQFLFEYFSETQRNKGNFPGRFSGRQFSNSRSEMNVSTLELGDSALYLCASSIPGQLTEAFFGQGTRLTVV.

The chain joins TRBV28 to TRBJ2-1; D remains ambiguous. The CDR3 covers 15 residues. Germline V CDR1 and CDR2: MDHEN, SYDVKM. Trimming shortened V by 1 base and J by 0 bases, and 7 bases separated the two germline ends. CDR3 residues: CASSLLPSSYNEQFF. Written as DNA, the CDR3 is TGTGCCAGCAGTTTATTGCCGAGCTCCTACAATGAGCAGTTCTTC.

This rearrangement joins TRBV4-2 to TRBJ2-7; D perhaps matches TRBD2 (5 bases). Germline V gives CDR1 LGHNA, CDR2 YNFKEQ. The ends were cut back, 4 bases at V and 2 bases at J, with 18 bases in the middle. This CDR3 has 16 amino acids. The DNA of the CDR3 is TGTGCCAGCAGCCCCCCCCCGGACTCACACCCCTACGAGCAGTACTTC. Protein product: CASSPPPDSHPYEQYF.

This clone was seen just once. The chain employs TRBV19 and TRBJ1-5; D might be TRBD1 (6 bases). Per the germline V gene, CDR1 is LNHDA and CDR2 is SQIVND (reference sequence). The CDR3 length is 18 residues. V lost 6 bases and J lost 0, with 21 bases in between. CDR3 sequence reads: CASRTLTGNTYSNQPQHF. CDR3 coding DNA: TGTGCCAGTAGGACTCTTACAGGGAACACCTATAGCAATCAGCCCCAGCATTTT. Supplemented by reference TRBV19 and TRBJ1-5, the full variable domain reads DGGITQSPKYLFRKEGQNVTLSCEQNLNHDAMYWYRQDPGQGLRLIYYSQIVNDFQKGDIAEGYSVSREKKESFPLTVTSAQKNPTAFYLCASRTLTGNTYSNQPQHFGDGTRLSIL.

This sequence joins TRBV30 and TRBJ1-6; perhaps TRBD1 as D (5 bases). This CDR3 is built from 15 residues. V lost 0 bases to trimming and J lost 4 bases, with 10 bases between them. Germline loops: CDR1 GTSNPN, CDR2 SVGIG (reference sequence). DNA of the CDR3: TGTGCCTGGAGTGTAGGGGAACAGTATAATTCACCCCTCCACTTT. Translating it yields CAWSVGEQYNSPLHF.